The rows below give T cell receptor beta chains drawn from one sample of a study of blood T cells in healthy people across ages. TCRdb reprocessed the 5' RACE reads with MiXCR, giving one entry per CDR3 protein. The table lists about 970,000 distinct CDR3 sequences, roughly half of them singletons. Material: blood. Receptors were obtained from an older woman in good health. Each CDR3 is given with its conserved first and last residue. D genes are given only for firm matches. Part of the rows lack a size; the others show once, few, many or a class for expanded clones.

d_call: -
clone_size: -
j_call: TRBJ2-5
v_call: TRBV2
cdr3_aa: CASDRSQETQYF
cdr3_nt: TGTGCCAGTGACAGGAGCCAAGAGACCCAGTACTTC

d_call: TRBD1
clone_size: once
j_call: TRBJ2-5
v_call: TRBV5-1
cdr3_aa: CASSFRQAGQGLQETQYF
cdr3_nt: TGCGCCAGCAGCTTTCGGCAAGCCGGACAGGGGCTTCAAGAGACCCAGTACTTC

d_call: TRBD2
clone_size: few
j_call: TRBJ2-7
v_call: TRBV4-1
cdr3_aa: CASSNLAGGFYEQYF
cdr3_nt: TGCGCCAGCAGCAACCTAGCGGGAGGCTTCTACGAGCAGTACTTC

d_call: -
clone_size: -
j_call: TRBJ1-6
v_call: TRBV18
cdr3_aa: CASSPPGQGGSPLHF
cdr3_nt: TGTGCCAGCTCACCCCCGGGACAAGGAGGATCACCCCTCCACTTT

d_call: TRBD1
clone_size: few
j_call: TRBJ2-7
v_call: TRBV4-2
cdr3_aa: CASSQAPGQGRYPYEQYF
cdr3_nt: TGTGCCAGCAGCCAAGCTCCTGGACAGGGCAGGTACCCCTACGAGCAGTACTTC

d_call: TRBD2
clone_size: few
j_call: TRBJ2-7
v_call: TRBV20-1
cdr3_aa: CSARDASGVYNEQYF
cdr3_nt: TGCAGTGCTAGAGATGCAAGCGGGGTCTACAATGAGCAGTACTTC

d_call: TRBD2
clone_size: few
j_call: TRBJ2-1
v_call: TRBV4-2
cdr3_aa: CASSQVSGSLNEQFF
cdr3_nt: TGTGCCAGCAGCCAAGTAAGCGGGAGTTTGAATGAGCAGTTCTTC

d_call: -
clone_size: -
j_call: TRBJ1-5
v_call: TRBV12-3/TRBV12-4
cdr3_aa: CASSLALGVGQPQHF
cdr3_nt: TGTGCCAGCAGTTTAGCACTGGGAGTGGGTCAGCCCCAGCATTTT

d_call: TRBD1
clone_size: -
j_call: TRBJ2-7
v_call: TRBV28
cdr3_aa: CASGTGYNEQYF
cdr3_nt: TGTGCCAGCGGGACAGGCTACAATGAGCAGTACTTC

d_call: -
clone_size: -
j_call: TRBJ1-1
v_call: TRBV3-1
cdr3_aa: CASSQDWTGQMNTEAFF
cdr3_nt: TGTGCCAGCAGCCAAGATTGGACGGGGCAAATGAACACTGAAGCTTTCTTT

d_call: TRBD2
clone_size: few
j_call: TRBJ2-3
v_call: TRBV20-1
cdr3_aa: CSALGTSGSLSTDTQYF
cdr3_nt: TGCAGTGCCCTGGGGACTAGCGGGAGCCTTAGCACAGATACGCAGTATTTT

d_call: TRBD2
clone_size: -
j_call: TRBJ2-3
v_call: TRBV28
cdr3_aa: CASRKSGRAPNTQYF
cdr3_nt: TGTGCCAGCAGGAAAAGCGGGAGAGCTCCAAATACGCAGTATTTT

d_call: -
clone_size: -
j_call: TRBJ2-7
v_call: TRBV29-1
cdr3_aa: CSVERGPDEQYF
cdr3_nt: TGCAGCGTTGAGCGGGGCCCCGACGAGCAGTACTTC

d_call: TRBD1
clone_size: many
j_call: TRBJ2-7
v_call: TRBV7-2
cdr3_aa: CASSSRTGHYEQYF
cdr3_nt: TGTGCCAGCAGCTCCCGGACAGGGCACTACGAGCAGTACTTC

d_call: TRBD2
clone_size: -
j_call: TRBJ2-3
v_call: TRBV10-3
cdr3_aa: CASRGGVDTDTQYF
cdr3_nt: TGTGCCAGCCGTGGGGGGGTGGACACAGATACGCAGTATTTT

d_call: -
clone_size: once
j_call: TRBJ2-3
v_call: TRBV2
cdr3_aa: CASSPRPAASFTDTQYF
cdr3_nt: TGTGCCAGCAGTCCGCGGCCAGCGGCCTCATTCACAGATACGCAGTATTTT

d_call: -
clone_size: -
j_call: TRBJ2-7
v_call: TRBV25-1
cdr3_aa: CASSDWGAGKKGSYEQYF
cdr3_nt: TGTGCCAGCAGTGACTGGGGAGCTGGGAAAAAAGGCTCCTACGAGCAGTACTTC

d_call: TRBD1
clone_size: -
j_call: TRBJ1-1
v_call: TRBV18
cdr3_aa: CASSPMQGVRSTEAFF
cdr3_nt: TGTGCCAGCTCACCAATGCAGGGGGTAAGGAGCACTGAAGCTTTCTTT

d_call: TRBD1
clone_size: -
j_call: TRBJ1-2
v_call: TRBV4-1
cdr3_aa: CASSQGDRDGGYTF
cdr3_nt: TGCGCCAGCAGCCAAGGGGACAGGGATGGTGGCTACACCTTC

d_call: TRBD1
clone_size: -
j_call: TRBJ2-5
v_call: TRBV5-1
cdr3_aa: CASSLGTGQFRETQYF
cdr3_nt: TGCGCCAGCAGCTTGGGGACAGGGCAATTTCGAGAGACCCAGTACTTC

d_call: -
clone_size: -
j_call: TRBJ2-3
v_call: TRBV5-1
cdr3_aa: CASSFFHPSTDTQYF
cdr3_nt: TGCGCCAGCAGCTTTTTCCACCCTAGCACAGATACGCAGTATTTT

d_call: -
clone_size: -
j_call: TRBJ2-7
v_call: TRBV21-1
cdr3_aa: CASSRVRTAVGEQYF
cdr3_nt: TGTGCCAGCAGCAGAGTCAGGACAGCCGTGGGCGAGCAGTACTTC

d_call: TRBD2
clone_size: few
j_call: TRBJ2-7
v_call: TRBV7-2
cdr3_aa: CASSLDRTRPSYEQYF
cdr3_nt: TGTGCCAGCAGCTTAGACAGGACTAGGCCCTCCTACGAGCAGTACTTC

d_call: -
clone_size: -
j_call: TRBJ2-3
v_call: TRBV20-1
cdr3_aa: CSAPSTGGDTQYF
cdr3_nt: TGCAGTGCTCCGTCGACCGGAGGAGATACGCAGTATTTT

d_call: -
clone_size: few
j_call: TRBJ2-5
v_call: TRBV29-1
cdr3_aa: CSGSGWRETQYF
cdr3_nt: TGCAGCGGCTCGGGGTGGAGGGAGACCCAGTACTTC

d_call: -
clone_size: -
j_call: TRBJ1-1
v_call: TRBV12-3/TRBV12-4
cdr3_aa: CASSTGPRNTEAFF
cdr3_nt: TGTGCCAGCAGCACCGGGCCTAGAAACACTGAAGCTTTCTTT

d_call: TRBD2
clone_size: -
j_call: TRBJ2-7
v_call: TRBV29-1
cdr3_aa: CSVGLSGAPYYEQYF
cdr3_nt: TGCAGCGTTGGCCTAAGCGGGGCTCCTTACTACGAGCAGTACTTC

d_call: TRBD2
clone_size: -
j_call: TRBJ2-1
v_call: TRBV6-5
cdr3_aa: CASSSGAGGKNEQFF
cdr3_nt: TGTGCCAGCAGTTCCGGGGCGGGAGGAAAGAATGAGCAGTTCTTC

d_call: -
clone_size: -
j_call: TRBJ2-7
v_call: TRBV7-9
cdr3_aa: CASSSWPPGVGSYEQYF
cdr3_nt: TGTGCCAGCAGCTCCTGGCCCCCGGGGGTTGGCTCCTACGAGCAGTACTTC

d_call: -
clone_size: -
j_call: TRBJ1-5
v_call: TRBV7-2
cdr3_aa: CASNPGGSLNQPQHF
cdr3_nt: TGTGCCAGCAACCCCGGGGGCTCCCTTAATCAGCCCCAGCATTTT

d_call: -
clone_size: -
j_call: TRBJ2-7
v_call: TRBV11-2
cdr3_aa: CASSSAYGWVGSYEQYF
cdr3_nt: TGTGCCAGCAGCTCTGCGTATGGGTGGGTTGGGTCCTACGAGCAGTACTTC

d_call: -
clone_size: -
j_call: TRBJ2-7
v_call: TRBV29-1
cdr3_aa: CSVPGFWDGQYF
cdr3_nt: TGCAGCGTTCCAGGGTTTTGGGACGGGCAGTACTTC

d_call: -
clone_size: -
j_call: TRBJ2-7
v_call: TRBV4-1
cdr3_aa: CASSDPSTPASSYEQYF
cdr3_nt: TGCGCCAGCAGCGACCCTTCGACGCCCGCAAGTTCCTACGAGCAGTACTTC

d_call: -
clone_size: few
j_call: TRBJ2-1
v_call: TRBV4-3
cdr3_aa: CASSQVADYSYNEQFF
cdr3_nt: TGCGCCAGCAGCCAAGTTGCTGATTACTCCTACAATGAGCAGTTCTTC

d_call: TRBD1
clone_size: few
j_call: TRBJ2-6
v_call: TRBV12-3/TRBV12-4
cdr3_aa: CASSFPRTGRFSGANVLTF
cdr3_nt: TGTGCCAGCAGTTTCCCCAGGACAGGAAGATTCTCTGGGGCCAACGTCCTGACTTTC

d_call: TRBD2
clone_size: -
j_call: TRBJ2-3
v_call: TRBV18
cdr3_aa: CASSLPGLAGGDTQYF
cdr3_nt: TGTGCCAGCTCACTACCGGGACTAGCGGGAGGAGATACGCAGTATTTT

d_call: -
clone_size: -
j_call: TRBJ2-5
v_call: TRBV7-9
cdr3_aa: CASSPEQKETQYF
cdr3_nt: TGTGCCAGCAGCCCCGAGCAGAAAGAGACCCAGTACTTC

d_call: TRBD1
clone_size: -
j_call: TRBJ2-3
v_call: TRBV7-8
cdr3_aa: CASSRDRNSDTQYF
cdr3_nt: TGTGCCAGCAGCCGGGACAGGAATTCAGATACGCAGTATTTT

d_call: TRBD2
clone_size: -
j_call: TRBJ2-4
v_call: TRBV5-1
cdr3_aa: CASSLVAGAPKNIQYF
cdr3_nt: TGCGCCAGCAGCTTGGTAGCGGGGGCCCCCAAAAACATTCAGTACTTC

d_call: -
clone_size: once
j_call: TRBJ1-5
v_call: TRBV4-1
cdr3_aa: CASSQAGYQPQHF
cdr3_nt: TGCGCCAGCAGCCAAGCAGGGTATCAGCCCCAGCATTTT

d_call: TRBD1
clone_size: few
j_call: TRBJ2-5
v_call: TRBV29-1
cdr3_aa: CSVEDRGDETQYF
cdr3_nt: TGCAGCGTTGAGGACAGGGGTGATGAGACCCAGTACTTC

d_call: -
clone_size: -
j_call: TRBJ2-3
v_call: TRBV4-3
cdr3_aa: CASSHLSARYTDTQYF
cdr3_nt: TGCGCCAGCAGCCACTTAAGCGCCAGATACACAGATACGCAGTATTTT

d_call: -
clone_size: -
j_call: TRBJ2-1
v_call: TRBV11-3
cdr3_aa: CASSLRQATNNEQFF
cdr3_nt: TGTGCCAGCAGCTTACGGCAGGCAACGAACAATGAGCAGTTCTTC

d_call: -
clone_size: -
j_call: TRBJ2-5
v_call: TRBV27
cdr3_aa: CASSWGNRGKKTQYF
cdr3_nt: TGTGCCAGCAGCTGGGGCAACCGGGGTAAGAAGACCCAGTACTTC

d_call: -
clone_size: -
j_call: TRBJ2-3
v_call: TRBV27
cdr3_aa: CASSPWGYTDTQYF
cdr3_nt: TGTGCCAGCAGCCCGTGGGGGTACACAGATACGCAGTATTTT

d_call: -
clone_size: few
j_call: TRBJ2-3
v_call: TRBV21-1
cdr3_aa: CASSKTGEGDTQYF
cdr3_nt: TGTGCCAGCAGCAAAACGGGAGAGGGAGATACGCAGTATTTT

d_call: -
clone_size: -
j_call: TRBJ1-5
v_call: TRBV3-1
cdr3_aa: CASTPSAGINQPQHF
cdr3_nt: TGTGCCAGCACCCCCTCAGCAGGGATAAATCAGCCCCAGCATTTT

d_call: -
clone_size: -
j_call: TRBJ2-5
v_call: TRBV5-1
cdr3_aa: CASSWGPRGETQYF
cdr3_nt: TGCGCCAGCAGCTGGGGTCCCCGGGGGGAGACCCAGTACTTC

d_call: -
clone_size: few
j_call: TRBJ2-5
v_call: TRBV7-2
cdr3_aa: CASRLSGQEQYF
cdr3_nt: TGTGCCAGCAGACTTAGCGGTCAAGAGCAGTACTTC

d_call: -
clone_size: once
j_call: TRBJ2-7
v_call: TRBV7-9
cdr3_aa: CASSPPVRDPSYEQYF
cdr3_nt: TGTGCCAGCAGCCCCCCGGTTCGGGACCCCTCCTACGAGCAGTACTTC